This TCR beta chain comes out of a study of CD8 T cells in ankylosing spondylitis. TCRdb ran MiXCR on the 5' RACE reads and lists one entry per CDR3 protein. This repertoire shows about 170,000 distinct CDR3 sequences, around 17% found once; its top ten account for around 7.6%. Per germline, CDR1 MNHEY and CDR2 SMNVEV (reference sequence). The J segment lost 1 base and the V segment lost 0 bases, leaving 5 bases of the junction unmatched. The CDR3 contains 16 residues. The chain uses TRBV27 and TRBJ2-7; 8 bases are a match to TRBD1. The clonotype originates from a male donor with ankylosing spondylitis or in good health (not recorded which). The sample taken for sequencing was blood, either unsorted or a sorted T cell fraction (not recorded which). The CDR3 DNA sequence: TGTGCCAGCAGTTTATCGGACAGGGTAAGATCCTACGAGCAGTACTTC. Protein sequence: CASSLSDRVRSYEQYF.